This paragraph reports one TCR beta chain. The target antigen is unknown. The data were taken from a study of CD8+ T cells in alopecia areata. Treatment here: oral pan-JAK inhibitor, 5-10 mg twice daily. CDR1 and CDR2 from the germline V gene are SQVTM and ANQGSEA. V was trimmed by 5 bases and J by 11 bases, leaving 13 bases between them. The CDR3 totals 11 residues. RNA extraction and reverse transcription yielded cDNA as sequencing template. Clones were read by immunoSEQ multiplex PCR, and TCRdb kept only the in-frame ones, dropping some. This sample has some 190,000 clones, with 60% to 70% found just once. The study's findings and limits: Treatment with tofacitinib significantly lowered scalp clonality and reduced expanded CD8+ clones among the top 100. It was lesional scalp, especially alopecia totalis/universalis, that showed higher clonality than normal scalp.

The receptor was isolated from a human donor with alopecia areata. The sample consisted of CD4+ T cells sorted from blood, taken at week 4, from a patient treated with tofacitinib. The V call is TRBV29-1, the J call TRBJ1-5; D remains ambiguous. CDR3 coding DNA: TGCAGCGTTCAGGACCGAACGTCCCAGCATTTT. Its translation: CSVQDRTSQHF.